The rows below give T cell receptor beta chains drawn from one sample of a study of shared clonotypes between healthy human individuals. Some clones are missing from TCRdb's copy, which holds only in-frame ones; the method was immunoSEQ multiplex PCR. The sample has 2 million to 2.5 million clones, about 92% seen once. The specimen sequenced was naive CD8+ T cells from PBMCs. These receptors were obtained from a man aged 18 to 29 in good health. Some clones in this sample may be carry-over from other donors' samples. The CDR3 runs from the conserved cysteine through the conserved F or W. A D gene is named only where the DNA matches it firmly. Size values are once, few and many counts, or a class for expanded clones, and some rows have none.

v_call	clone_size	j_call	d_call	cdr3_length	cdr3_aa	cdr3_nt
TRBV28	NA	TRBJ2-2	NA	14	CASSLWAGTGELFF	TGTGCCAGCAGTTTATGGGCCGGCACCGGGGAGCTGTTTTTT
TRBV5-4	NA	TRBJ2-4	TRBD1	15	CASSPTGGVKNIQYF	TGTGCCAGCAGCCCGACAGGGGGCGTCAAAAACATTCAGTACTTC
TRBV28	few	TRBJ1-1	NA	9	CASSPEAFF	TGTGCCAGCAGCCCTGAAGCTTTCTTT
TRBV13	once	TRBJ2-7	NA	13	CASSLFSSYEQYF	TGTGCCAGCAGCTTATTCAGCTCCTACGAGCAGTACTTC
TRBV5-6	once	TRBJ2-7	TRBD2	15	CASSNDGEGNYEQYF	TGTGCCAGCAGCAATGACGGGGAGGGAAACTACGAGCAGTACTTC
TRBV7-7	NA	TRBJ2-3	TRBD1	15	CASSLVDRGTDTQYF	TGTGCCAGCAGCTTAGTAGACAGGGGCACAGATACGCAGTATTTT
TRBV27	NA	TRBJ2-7	NA	15	CASSLRGPGDYEQYF	TGTGCCAGCAGTTTAAGAGGCCCAGGCGATTACGAGCAGTACTTC
TRBV5-4	NA	TRBJ2-3	NA	19	CASSRDHTRDAIIADTQYF	TGTGCCAGCAGCAGAGACCACACCCGGGACGCAATCATTGCGGATACGCAGTATTTT
TRBV12-5	NA	TRBJ1-2	NA	16	CASGSSTGTNSYGYTF	TGTGCTAGTGGTTCCTCGACCGGGACCAATTCCTATGGCTACACCTTC
TRBV27	NA	TRBJ2-3	TRBD2	13	CAAGRYSTDTQYF	TGTGCAGCGGGACGTTATAGCACAGATACGCAGTATTTT
TRBV6-5	NA	TRBJ1-4	NA	15	CASSLGQSTNEKLFF	TGTGCCAGCAGTTTAGGACAGTCAACTAATGAAAAACTGTTTTTT
TRBV6-1	NA	TRBJ2-1	NA	14	CASSDPDPYNEQFF	TGTGCCAGCAGTGACCCCGACCCCTACAATGAGCAGTTCTTC
TRBV7-2	NA	TRBJ2-2	TRBD2	18	CASRPGGVRGGSWAELFF	TGTGCCAGCAGGCCCGGCGGGGTCCGGGGCGGGAGCTGGGCGGAGCTGTTTTTT
TRBV7-9	NA	TRBJ1-1	NA	15	CASSLPPVGNTEAFF	TGTGCCAGCAGCTTACCCCCCGTTGGCAACACTGAAGCTTTCTTT
TRBV7-3	NA	TRBJ2-1	NA	14	CASSSDDYHNEQFF	TGTGCCAGCAGCTCAGATGACTATCACAATGAGCAGTTCTTC
TRBV2	NA	TRBJ2-7	NA	13	CASGGAGSYEQYF	TGTGCCAGCGGAGGGGCAGGTTCCTACGAGCAGTACTTC
TRBV28	NA	TRBJ2-3	NA	13	CASSIIGTDTQYF	TGTGCCAGCAGTATTATCGGCACAGATACGCAGTATTTT
TRBV5-1	NA	TRBJ1-1	TRBD1	15	CASSTRSGGNTEAFF	TGCGCCAGCAGCACCCGGTCAGGGGGGAACACTGAAGCTTTCTTT
TRBV28	NA	TRBJ2-5	TRBD2	15	CASSFTSGSQETQYF	TGTGCCAGCAGTTTTACTAGCGGGAGCCAAGAGACCCAGTACTTC
TRBV6-5	NA	TRBJ2-7	NA	14	CASSYSTPWYEQYF	TGTGCCAGCAGTTACTCGACCCCATGGTACGAGCAGTACTTC
TRBV7-9	NA	TRBJ2-3	TRBD2	16	CASERGEAGFTDTQYF	TGTGCCAGCGAGAGGGGTGAAGCGGGGTTCACAGATACGCAGTATTTT
TRBV15	NA	TRBJ2-3	TRBD2	17	CATSRDLAGGLVDTQYF	TGTGCCACCAGCAGAGATCTAGCGGGAGGCTTGGTAGATACGCAGTATTTT
TRBV7-9	NA	TRBJ2-7	NA	15	CASHPVGLPGSEQYF	TGTGCCAGCCACCCCGTGGGACTCCCCGGGAGCGAGCAGTACTTC
TRBV13	once	TRBJ2-2	NA	15	CASSFGPGSARELFF	TGTGCCAGCAGCTTTGGGCCAGGGAGTGCGCGGGAGCTGTTTTTT
TRBV27	NA	TRBJ1-5	NA	11	CGVGDNQPQHF	TGTGGTGTGGGGGACAATCAGCCCCAGCATTTT
TRBV4-1	NA	TRBJ2-3	NA	16	CASSQDEQQVGATQYF	TGCGCCAGCAGCCAAGATGAACAGCAAGTAGGAGCTACGCAGTATTTT
TRBV30	few	TRBJ1-1	NA	13	CAWTPGVNTEAFF	TGTGCCTGGACTCCGGGGGTGAACACTGAAGCTTTCTTT
TRBV27	NA	TRBJ2-1	NA	11	CASSWGWEQFF	TGTGCCAGCAGTTGGGGGTGGGAGCAGTTCTTC
TRBV7-2	once	TRBJ2-7	NA	14	CASSPTEGLYEQYF	TGTGCCAGCAGCCCGACGGAGGGGTTATACGAGCAGTACTTC
TRBV28	NA	TRBJ1-5	NA	11	CASSSDQPQHF	TGTGCCAGCAGTTCCGATCAGCCCCAGCATTTT
TRBV4-2	NA	TRBJ2-1	TRBD2	14	CASNLGTSPSGQFF	TGTGCCAGCAACCTCGGGACTAGCCCCTCCGGGCAGTTCTTC
TRBV5-1	once	TRBJ2-7	NA	14	CASSSVHGVYEQYF	TGCGCCAGCAGCTCTGTACACGGGGTCTACGAGCAGTACTTC
TRBV30	NA	TRBJ2-7	TRBD2	15	CAWRDRTSGIYEQYF	TGTGCCTGGAGAGACCGGACTAGCGGGATTTACGAGCAGTACTTC
TRBV2	NA	TRBJ2-7	TRBD1	15	CASSVGTGGFDEQYF	TGTGCCAGCAGTGTAGGGACAGGGGGCTTCGACGAGCAGTACTTC
TRBV7-9	NA	TRBJ1-2	TRBD1	12	CASSSDREGYTF	TGTGCCAGCAGCTCGGACAGGGAGGGCTACACCTTC
TRBV30	NA	TRBJ2-7	NA	12	CAWRGGIHEQYF	TGTGCCTGGAGAGGAGGGATCCACGAGCAGTACTTC
TRBV18	NA	TRBJ1-2	NA	15	CASSLEGGVNYGYTF	TGTGCCAGCTCACTGGAAGGAGGGGTGAACTATGGCTACACCTTC